The clone carrying this TCR beta chain appeared a few times. The sample belongs to a study of T cell responses to AZD1222 COVID-19 vaccine. Produced via immunoSEQ multiplex PCR; TCRdb's table is partial and in-frame only. The data contain around 170,000 clones, approximately 91% of them seen just once; the ten biggest clones take up 0.99%. This CDR3 spans 14 amino acids. Trimming took off 8 bases at V and 0 bases at J, with 13 bases between the two ends. CDR1 is SNHLY, CDR2 FYNNEI, per germline. The source of this sequence is an adult in good health. The material sequenced was peripheral blood, taken on day 0 of AZD1222 vaccination. V and J are TRBV2 and TRBJ1-2; possibly TRBD1 for D (5 bases). DNA for the CDR3: TGTGCCAGCCGAGAACAGACAGCTAACTATGGCTACACCTTC. Protein: CASREQTANYGYTF.